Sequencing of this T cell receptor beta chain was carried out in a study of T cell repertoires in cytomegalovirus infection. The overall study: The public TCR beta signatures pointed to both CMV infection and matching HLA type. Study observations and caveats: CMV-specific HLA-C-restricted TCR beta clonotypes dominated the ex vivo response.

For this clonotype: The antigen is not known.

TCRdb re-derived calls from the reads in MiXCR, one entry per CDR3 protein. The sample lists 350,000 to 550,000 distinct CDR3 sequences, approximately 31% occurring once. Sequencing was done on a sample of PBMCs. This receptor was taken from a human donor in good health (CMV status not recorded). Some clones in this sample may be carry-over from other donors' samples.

CDR3 nucleotides: TGTGCCAGCACAGACCCCTACGAGCAGTACTTC. Translated, it gives CASTDPYEQYF. The V gene is TRBV6-6, the J gene TRBJ2-7; D remains unclear. Germline-derived CDR1 and CDR2 are MNHNY and SVGAGI (reference sequence). V gave up 7 bases and J gave up 2 bases, with 6 bases separating them. CDR3 length equals 11 residues.